This T cell receptor (beta chain) was obtained from a study of neoadjuvant anti-PD-1 for oral cavity cancer. Measured with immunoSEQ multiplex PCR; TCRdb has only the in-frame clones, and not every one. The table shows around 81,000 clones, with 70% to 85% occurring only once. The germline CDR1 and CDR2 sequences are SQVTM and ANQGSEA. V was clipped by 6 bases and J by 0 bases; unmatched bases: 7. The CDR3 is 16 residues long. The chain couples TRBV29-1 to TRBJ2-3, with 12 bases fitting TRBD2. Sequencing was performed on PBMCs, taken before nivolumab (anti-PD-1) treatment. This TCR was recovered from a person aged 35 to 85 with oral cavity squamous cell carcinoma. In DNA, the CDR3 is TGCAGCGTGCGACTAGCGGGAGAAGGGAGCACAGATACGCAGTATTTT. It translates to CSVRLAGEGSTDTQYF.